These 21 T cell receptor beta chains originate from one sample sequenced in a study of blood T cell repertoires in COVID-19 (dated by TCRdb to 2020 to 2021). The library was built by means of the immunoSEQ multiplex PCR assay. Imported from immuneACCESS, the table was reduced by TCRdb to in-frame sequences with V and J called. These copies leave out some clones; in studies compared against another copy, an unresolved V gene accounts for under half, and the cause of the remainder is not known. Here the sample has more than 100,000 clones; approximately 88% occur a single time. The top ten constitute more than 1.2% of the sample. The sample consisted of peripheral blood. These receptor sequences come from a man between 60 and 75 years old with acute or convalescent COVID-19.

This sequence joins TRBV25-1 and TRBJ1-3, with a possible D match to TRBD1 (6 bases). CDR1 is MGHDK, CDR2 SYGVNS, per germline. The CDR3 runs to 14 residues. V was clipped by 5 bases and J by 4 bases, with 12 bases between them. The CDR3 coding sequence is TGTGCCAGCAGTTCAGGGGTGTCAGGAAACACCATATATTTT. It codes for CASSSGVSGNTIYF.

The sample holds one count of this clone. J is TRBJ1-4 and V is TRBV5-1, with D unresolved. CDR3 length: 15 amino acids. The germline CDR1 and CDR2 sequences are SGHRS and YFSETQ. V gave up 4 bases and J gave up 3 bases, with 13 bases separating them. As DNA, the CDR3 is TGCGCCAGCAGCCCTCCGGACTCTGCTAATGAAAAACTGTTTTTT. Translation gives CASSPPDSANEKLFF.

The rearrangement joins TRBV11-2 to TRBJ1-6, with D maybe TRBD1 (5 bases). V gave up 0 bases and J gave up 10 bases, with 10 bases separating them. This CDR3 spans 14 amino acids. Germline assignment: CDR1 SGHAT and CDR2 FQNNGV. CDR3 sequence: CASSLEAGNSPLHF. CDR3 bases: TGTGCCAGCAGCTTAGAGGCAGGGAACTCACCCCTCCACTTT.

The genes are TRBV18 and TRBJ2-5, with 9 bases fitting TRBD2. The V and J ends lost 6 bases and 5 bases, in that order; junction bases with no gene match: 7. The CDR3 is 14 amino acids. The germline CDR1 and CDR2 sequences are KGHSH and LQKENI. The CDR3 here is CASSRGRGEETQYF. The CDR3 DNA is TGTGCCAGCTCCCGCGGGAGGGGAGAGGAGACCCAGTACTTC.

The CDR3 DNA reads as TGTGCCTGGATGGGAGGATCATCAGCCAGATATGGCTACACCTTC. Translating gives CAWMGGSSARYGYTF. The rearrangement links TRBV30 to TRBJ1-2, with no clear D. V gave up 4 bases and J gave up 5 bases, with 20 bases separating them. CDR1 is GTSNPN, CDR2 SVGIG, per germline (reference sequence). The CDR3 spans 15 residues.

This clone was detected a few times. DNA for the CDR3: TGTGCCTGGAGTGCGTGGGTAGCGGGGGCGAACACCGGGGAGCTGTTTTTT. Its translation is CAWSAWVAGANTGELFF. This sequence joins TRBV30 and TRBJ2-2, with 9 bases matching TRBD2. Germline V lookup: CDR1 GTSNPN, CDR2 SVGIG (reference sequence). J was trimmed by 0 bases and V by 1 base; bases with no gene match: 6. There are 17 residues in the CDR3.

The V call is TRBV5-1, the J call TRBJ1-4; D remains ambiguous. CDR3 size: 11 residues. The V end lost 7 bases, the J end lost 10 bases, and 11 bases lay between the germline ends. CDR1 SGHRS and CDR2 YFSETQ come from the germline V gene. Here the CDR3 DNA reads TGCGCCAGCCGGGGAGAGGGAAAACTGTTTTTT. It specifies CASRGEGKLFF.

The chain couples TRBV2 to TRBJ1-6; perhaps TRBD1 as D (5 bases). Trimming left V 2 bases short and J 6 bases short, with 11 bases between. The CDR3 spans 15 residues. The germline gives CDR1 SNHLY, CDR2 FYNNEI. CDR3 loop: CASSELGLLNSPLHF. CDR3 nucleotide sequence: TGTGCCAGCAGTGAATTGGGACTGCTTAATTCACCCCTCCACTTT.

This clone was recorded only once. The chain links TRBV29-1 to TRBJ2-7; D remains ambiguous. The CDR3 loop spans 13 amino acids. The germline CDR1 and CDR2 sequences are SQVTM and ANQGSEA. V lost 0 bases, J lost 3 bases, and 9 bases lay in between. CDR3 region: CSVEDRVGYEQYF. DNA for the CDR3: TGCAGCGTTGAAGATCGAGTCGGCTACGAGCAGTACTTC.

The CDR3 loop reads CSDATSAKDTQYF. CDR3 nucleotides: TGCAGCGACGCAACTAGCGCAAAAGATACGCAGTATTTT. V and J are TRBV29-1 and TRBJ2-3; 7 positions agree with TRBD2. Germline trimming cut 7 bases from V and 5 bases from J; bases unmatched to any gene: 9. Germline CDR1 is SQVTM and CDR2 is ANQGSEA. The CDR3 contains 13 residues.

Here the CDR3 reads CASSSRWVAGTDTQYF. CDR3 coding DNA: TGTGCCAGCAGTTCCCGATGGGTAGCGGGCACAGATACGCAGTATTTT. The chain is built from TRBV28 and TRBJ2-3, with D possibly matching TRBD2 (6 bases). V lost 4 bases to trimming and J lost 1 base, with 15 bases between them. The CDR3 covers 16 residues. CDR1 and CDR2 from the germline V gene are MDHEN and SYDVKM.

The genes are TRBV7-2 and TRBJ1-1, with D uncertain. CDR1 and CDR2 from the germline V gene are SGHTA and FQGNSA. Trimming shortened V by 0 bases and J by 3 bases, and 8 bases separated the two germline ends. The CDR3 contains 14 residues. Here the CDR3 reads CASSLAVFDTEAFF. As DNA, the CDR3 is TGTGCCAGCAGCTTAGCCGTATTTGACACTGAAGCTTTCTTT.

V is TRBV18 and J is TRBJ1-3, with TRBD1 identical over 8 bases. CDR1 KGHSH and CDR2 LQKENI come from the germline V gene. V was pared by 3 bases and J by 4 bases, with 5 bases of the junction left unmatched. The CDR3 sequence is 15 residues long. The CDR3 sequence: CASSPPTGVGNTIYF. CDR3 DNA sequence: TGTGCCAGCTCACCTCCGACAGGGGTAGGAAACACCATATATTTT.

This clone was observed a few times. CDR3 sequence: CASSDEGGRVQPQHF. DNA for the CDR3: TGTGCCAGCAGTGATGAAGGGGGCCGGGTTCAGCCCCAGCATTTT. The chain links TRBV6-1 to TRBJ1-5, with TRBD1 matching over 7 bases. CDR1 MNHNS and CDR2 SASEGT come from the germline V gene. The CDR3 has 15 residues. The V segment lost 3 bases and the J segment 6 bases; nucleotides outside the gene matches: 8.

V and J are TRBV5-4 and TRBJ1-2; TRBD1 matches at 8 bases. V trimming: 4 bases; J trimming: 5 bases; junction bases outside the gene matches: 7. The CDR3 length is 14 residues. CDR1 and CDR2 (germline): SGHNT, YYREEE (reference sequence). CDR3 DNA: TGTGCCAGCAGCATTACAGGGGGAAAGTATGGCTACACCTTC. Translated, it gives CASSITGGKYGYTF.

This chain connects TRBV2 to TRBJ1-6, with D possibly matching TRBD1 (6 bases). The CDR3 is 13 residues long. With 4 bases removed from V and 8 bases from J, the gap between germline ends came to 9 bases. In germline, CDR1 is SNHLY, CDR2 FYNNEI. CDR3 region: CASSGTVYSPLHF. Written as DNA, the CDR3 is TGTGCCAGCAGTGGGACAGTTTATTCACCCCTCCACTTT.

This chain uses TRBV5-6 with TRBJ1-1; D is ambiguous. Trimming pared 1 base from V and 4 bases from J, leaving 11 bases between. Germline CDR1 is SGHDT and CDR2 is YYEEEE. The CDR3 consists of 14 residues. The CDR3 coding sequence is TGTGCCAGCAGCTTGCCAACGGGAGGCACTGAAGCTTTCTTT. As protein: CASSLPTGGTEAFF.

V gene TRBV29-1 combines with J gene TRBJ1-2; 8 bases align to TRBD1. Germline loops: CDR1 SQVTM, CDR2 ANQGSEA. The CDR3 is made up of 14 amino acids. Germline trimming cut 3 bases from V and 5 bases from J; bases unmatched to any gene: 8. The CDR3 DNA reads TGCAGCGTTGAGATGGACAGGGCTAGGTATGGCTACACCTTC. Its protein is CSVEMDRARYGYTF. Full variable domain (missing parts from reference TRBV29-1 and TRBJ1-2): SAVISQKPSRDICQRGTSLTIQCQVDSQVTMMFWYRQQPGQSLTLIATANQGSEATYESGFVIDKFPISRPNLTFSTLTVSNMSPEDSSIYLCSVEMDRARYGYTFGSGTRLTVV.

The rearrangement uses TRBV2 and TRBJ2-7; 16 nucleotides line up with TRBD2. The germline gives CDR1 SNHLY, CDR2 FYNNEI. The CDR3 spans 17 residues. With 4 bases clipped from V and 5 bases from J, the junction kept 8 bases outside the gene matches. DNA for the CDR3: TGTGCCAGCAGTGTACCAAAGGGACTAGCGGGAGGGGACGAGCAGTACTTC. It yields the protein CASSVPKGLAGGDEQYF.

The count of this clone is one. This chain uses TRBV11-1 with TRBJ2-5; 12 nucleotides agree with TRBD1. Germline loops: CDR1 SGHAT, CDR2 FQDESV (reference sequence). V lost 1 base and J lost 5; bases outside the gene matches: 2. The CDR3 spans 15 residues. The CDR3 loop reads CASSLGDRGRETQYF. The CDR3 nucleotides read TGTGCCAGCAGCTTAGGGGACAGGGGGCGGGAGACCCAGTACTTC.

This chain joins TRBV5-1 and TRBJ1-2; 12 positions match TRBD1. The CDR3 is made up of 15 amino acids. J lost 6 bases, V lost 4 bases, and 7 bases had no gene match. Germline-derived CDR1 and CDR2 are SGHRS and YFSETQ. The CDR3 is CASSVGTGGKDGYTF. The CDR3 DNA follows: TGCGCCAGCAGCGTCGGGACAGGGGGCAAGGATGGCTACACCTTC.